These 12 T cell receptor beta chains came from one sample sequenced in a study of STAT5B mutations in CD4+ large granular lymphocyte leukemia. Repertoires were generated with immunoSEQ multiplex PCR, while TCRdb's copy carries only in-frame clones and drops some. Here the sample spans more than 30,000 clones, 65% to 70% being singletons. Sequenced: CD4+ T cells from blood buffy coats. The receptors were sampled from a human donor in good health.

This chain links TRBV27 with TRBJ1-6; 7 positions match TRBD1. The V gene end was trimmed by 3 bases and the J gene end by 10 bases; junction bases not matched to a gene: 6. Germline loops: CDR1 MNHEY, CDR2 SMNVEV (reference sequence). The CDR3 has 14 residues. The CDR3 nucleotides are TGTGCCAGCAGTTTTAACAGGGGAATCTCACCCCTCCACTTT. It codes for CASSFNRGISPLHF.

The gene calls are TRBV28 and TRBJ1-6; D perhaps matches TRBD1 (5 bases). The germline CDR1 and CDR2 sequences are MDHEN and SYDVKM. Trimming removed 2 bases from V and 10 bases from J, with 12 bases in between. This CDR3 comprises 14 residues. In DNA form, the CDR3 reads TGTGCCAGCAGTTTACGGGGGTTCGGGTCACCCCTCCACTTT. Translating gives CASSLRGFGSPLHF. Full variable domain (missing parts from reference TRBV28 and TRBJ1-6): DVKVTQSSRYLVKRTGEKVFLECVQDMDHENMFWYRQDPGLGLRLIYFSYDVKMKEKGDIPEGYSVSREKKERFSLILESASTNQTSMYLCASSLRGFGSPLHFGNGTRLTVT.

The chain is built from TRBV19 and TRBJ2-2; D might be TRBD1 or TRBD2, each matching 5 bases. The CDR3 extends over 20 amino acids. Trimming took off 6 bases at V and 0 bases at J, with 26 bases between the two ends. Germline CDR1 LNHDA, CDR2 SQIVND (reference sequence). CDR3 in amino acids: CASSQIKFGSGASNTGELFF. Here the CDR3 DNA reads TGTGCCAGTAGCCAAATTAAATTCGGGTCCGGGGCCTCGAACACCGGGGAGCTGTTTTTT.

This sequence joins TRBV5-4 and TRBJ2-3, with D perhaps TRBD2 (6 bases). The CDR3 is 16 amino acids. Trimming removed 4 bases at V and 2 bases at J, with 17 bases between. Germline values: CDR1 SGHNT, CDR2 YYREEE (reference sequence). CDR3 nucleotide sequence: TGTGCCAGCAGCCAACTCCGGGCGGGGATCACAGATACGCAGTATTTT. This translates into CASSQLRAGITDTQYF. The full variable domain, rest sourced from reference TRBV5-4 and TRBJ2-3, is ETGVTQSPTHLIKTRGQQVTLRCSSQSGHNTVSWYQQALGQGPQFIFQYYREEENGRGNFPPRFSGLQFPNYSSELNVNALELDDSALYLCASSQLRAGITDTQYFGPGTRLTVL.

This rearrangement joins TRBV6-1 to TRBJ1-2; no definite D call. With 10 bases removed from V and 5 bases from J, the gap between germline ends came to 14 bases. This CDR3 region has 12 residues. Germline CDR1 is MNHNS and CDR2 is SASEGT. The CDR3 is CATISSVYGYTF. The DNA of the CDR3 is TGTGCCACCATTAGCAGCGTGTATGGCTACACCTTC.

V is TRBV6-5 and J is TRBJ1-3; D is unresolved. Germline V gene sequence: CDR1 MNHEY, CDR2 SVGAGI. The CDR3 contains 14 residues. V gave up 1 base and J gave up 1 base, with 5 bases separating them. The CDR3 reads CASSYFGSGNTIYF. CDR3 sequence (DNA): TGTGCCAGCAGTTACTTCGGGTCTGGAAACACCATATATTTT.

This clone has only a few counts. This chain uses TRBV19 with TRBJ2-2; D is uncertain. Trimming cost V 7 bases and J 1 base, with 10 bases left between them. Germline CDR1 and CDR2: LNHDA and SQIVND (reference sequence). CDR3 length equals 14 residues. The CDR3 DNA is TGTGCCAGTATTGGGAAGGGGAACACCGGGGAGCTGTTTTTT. It translates to CASIGKGNTGELFF.

This clone has a handful of counts. V is TRBV4-2 and J is TRBJ1-6; D is perhaps TRBD1 (6 bases). The CDR3 spans 17 residues. The germline V gene encodes CDR1 LGHNA and CDR2 YNFKEQ. Trimming took 4 bases from V and 10 from J, leaving 23 bases between them. This chain's CDR3 is CASSLGIGGQGRSPLHF. As DNA, the CDR3 is TGTGCCAGCAGCCTCGGTATCGGGGGTCAGGGGCGGTCACCCCTCCACTTT.

This clone appeared a few times. The V and J genes are TRBV4-2 and TRBJ1-5, with 8 bases lining up with TRBD1. V shed 0 bases, J shed 15 bases, and the junction held 16 bases outside the gene matches. Germline values: CDR1 LGHNA, CDR2 YNFKEQ. This CDR3 spans 16 amino acids. DNA of the CDR3: TGTGCCAGCAGCCAAGACGTCGGACAGGGTAAATCAACCCCGCATTTT. This gives the protein CASSQDVGQGKSTPHF.

The gene calls are TRBV5-1 and TRBJ2-1; tentatively, D is TRBD1 or TRBD2 (7 bases each). This CDR3 contains 18 residues. Looked up from germline, CDR1 is SGHRS and CDR2 is YFSETQ. V was cut by 0 bases and J by 9 bases, with 25 bases left in between. Written as DNA, the CDR3 is TGCGCCAGCAGCTTGGCCCTGACAGGGAGGGGGATGGTTGGTGAGCAGTTCTTC. This gives the protein CASSLALTGRGMVGEQFF.

This clone has a handful of counts. The gene calls are TRBV5-1 and TRBJ2-4; 9 nucleotides match TRBD1. This CDR3 is built from 15 residues. CDR1 and CDR2 (germline): SGHRS, YFSETQ. V was clipped by 2 bases and J by 3 bases; unmatched bases: 3. The CDR3 spells CASSFGDRDKNIQYF. The DNA for the CDR3 is TGCGCCAGCAGCTTTGGGGACAGGGACAAAAACATTCAGTACTTC.

This chain joins TRBV5-1 and TRBJ2-6; D unresolved. The germline CDR1 and CDR2 sequences are SGHRS and YFSETQ. The germline V and J ends were trimmed by 0 bases and 1 base, with 8 bases remaining between them. There are 16 residues in the CDR3. CDR3 nucleotides: TGCGCCAGCAGCTTGGCCTGGGATTCTGGGGCCAACGTCCTGACTTTC. Amino acids: CASSLAWDSGANVLTF.